The clone carrying this T cell receptor (beta chain) was counted only a few times. This entry is derived from a study of T-cell memory formation after mild COVID-19. At the level of the study: Among the donors, TCR clusters were largely specific to each donor.

TCRdb fed the 5' RACE reads into MiXCR, producing one record per CDR3 protein. The repertoire holds 85,000 to 130,000 distinct CDR3 sequences, with around 12% as singletons. The TCR was taken from an adult woman who had mild COVID-19 (a few samples of this study predate the infection). Cell type and time point are not known. Sequencing was done on a sample of PBMCs or a T cell subset sorted from them (not recorded which).

The CDR3 sequence: CASSQWGLLYEQYF. The CDR3, as DNA: TGTGCCAGCAGCCAATGGGGACTCCTATACGAGCAGTACTTC. The V call is TRBV3-1, the J call TRBJ2-7, with D perhaps matching TRBD2 (6 bases). The CDR3 length is 14 residues. Between the trimmed V and J ends, which lost 2 bases and 4 bases, there was a span of 12 bases. The germline gives CDR1 LGHDT, CDR2 YNNKEL (reference sequence).